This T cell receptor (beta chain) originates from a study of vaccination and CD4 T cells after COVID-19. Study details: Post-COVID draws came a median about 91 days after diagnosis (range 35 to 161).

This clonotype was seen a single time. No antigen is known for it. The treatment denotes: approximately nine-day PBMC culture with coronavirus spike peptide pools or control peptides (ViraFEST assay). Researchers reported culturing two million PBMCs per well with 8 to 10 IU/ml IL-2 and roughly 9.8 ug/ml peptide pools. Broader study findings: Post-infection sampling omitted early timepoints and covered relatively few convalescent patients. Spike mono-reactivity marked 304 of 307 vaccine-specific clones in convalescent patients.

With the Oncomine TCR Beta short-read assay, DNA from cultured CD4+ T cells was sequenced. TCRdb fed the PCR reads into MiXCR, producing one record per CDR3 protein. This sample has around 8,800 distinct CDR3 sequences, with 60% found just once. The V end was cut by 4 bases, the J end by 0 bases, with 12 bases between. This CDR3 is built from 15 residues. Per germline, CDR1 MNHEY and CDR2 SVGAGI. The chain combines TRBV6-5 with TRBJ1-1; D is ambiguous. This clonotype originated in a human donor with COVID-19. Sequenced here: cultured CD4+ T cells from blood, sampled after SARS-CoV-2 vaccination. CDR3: CASSLYTGLNTEAFF. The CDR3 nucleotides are TGTGCCAGCAGTTTATATACGGGGTTGAACACTGAAGCTTTCTTT.